Listed below are T cell receptor beta chains from one sample, sequenced in a study of neoadjuvant nivolumab and ipilimumab in lung cancer. Assay: immunoSEQ multiplex PCR; the TCRdb copy retains only in-frame clones and omits some. This table holds 25,000 or so clones, 83% found once. The sample here was tumor tissue, taken after neoadjuvant nivolumab, alone or with ipilimumab, at or shortly before surgery. These receptors came from an adult with non-small cell lung cancer. Both conserved end residues are part of each CDR3. The D gene is left open where the match is weak. For some rows the clone size is stated as once, few or many, or as a class when expanded; others skip it.

NA TRBD1 TRBJ1-2 TRBV30 TGTGCCTGGAGTGAGAGGACAGGCCCTAACTATGGCTACACCTTC CAWSERTGPNYGYTF
NA NA TRBJ2-7 TRBV9 TGTGCCAGCAGCGTAGGGGAACCCTTCACCTACGAGCAGTACTTC CASSVGEPFTYEQYF
once NA TRBJ2-1 TRBV30 TGTGCCTGGAGCTCCAGGCACAATGAGCAGTTCTTC CAWSSRHNEQFF
once NA TRBJ1-1 TRBV29-1 TGCAGCGTTGAAGATCACAGGGCGAACACTGAAGCTTTCTTT CSVEDHRANTEAFF
NA NA TRBJ2-7 TRBV27 TGTGCCAGCAGCCCCTCCGGGCGCGGGGAGCAGTACTTC CASSPSGRGEQYF
NA TRBD1 TRBJ1-5 TRBV7-8 TGTGCCAGCAGCTCCCATGGGAGGGACAGGGTCGATCAGCCCCAGCATTTT CASSSHGRDRVDQPQHF
NA TRBD1 TRBJ1-1 TRBV18 TGTGCCAGCTCACCGGGACAGGGAATGAACACTGAAGCTTTCTTT CASSPGQGMNTEAFF
NA NA TRBJ1-2 TRBV5-1 TGCGCCAGCAGCTCTCAGGTGGAGAACGACGGCTACACCTTC CASSSQVENDGYTF
NA NA TRBJ1-4 TRBV5-8 TGTGCCAGCAGCAGGAGGGGGACTAATGAAAAACTGTTTTTT CASSRRGTNEKLFF
NA TRBD1 TRBJ2-6 TRBV10-3 TGTGCCATCGGCCGGGACAGGGGCTCTGGGGCCAACGTCCTGACTTTC CAIGRDRGSGANVLTF
NA NA TRBJ1-3 TRBV6-1 TGTGCCAGCAGTGCGCGACTAGGGGGGGCGGACAGAAACACCATATATTTT CASSARLGGADRNTIYF
few NA TRBJ2-1 TRBV6-5 TGTGCCAGCAGCCCACTCGGGTACAATGAGCAGTTCTTC CASSPLGYNEQFF
NA TRBD1 TRBJ1-2 TRBV7-9 TGTGCCAGCAGCCCGACAGGGGCGGGTTATGGCTACACCTTC CASSPTGAGYGYTF
NA NA TRBJ1-1 TRBV18 TGTGCCAGCTCACCCCCTAACGGGGGGAACACTGAAGCTTTCTTT CASSPPNGGNTEAFF
NA NA TRBJ1-1 TRBV14 TGTGCCAGCAGCCAAATAGCCCAGGTACGCACTGAAGCTTTCTTT CASSQIAQVRTEAFF
NA NA TRBJ1-2 TRBV7-2 TGTGCCAGCAGCTCCGGGGAGGGCTATGGCTACACCTTC CASSSGEGYGYTF
NA NA TRBJ1-2 TRBV28 TGTGCCAGCAGCGGACCGGGGGGCGACTATGGCTACACCTTC CASSGPGGDYGYTF
NA TRBD1 TRBJ1-1 TRBV28 TGTGCCAGCAGGTCCGGACAGGTGGACACTGAAGCTTTCTTT CASRSGQVDTEAFF
NA NA TRBJ2-7 TRBV27 TGTGCCAGCAGTTTATCGACTTCGAAGTCCTACGAGCAGTACTTC CASSLSTSKSYEQYF
NA NA TRBJ1-5 TRBV5-1 TGCGCCAGCAGCCGGCCCCCCGGGGTTAAAAGCAATCAGCCCCAGCATTTT CASSRPPGVKSNQPQHF
NA TRBD1 TRBJ2-5 TRBV6-1 TGTGCCAGCAGTGAAGCATCCCCGTTAAGGGGGCTTCAGGAGACCCAGTACTTC CASSEASPLRGLQETQYF
NA TRBD1 TRBJ2-5 TRBV7-7 TGTGCTAGCAGTATGGGACAGGGTGGGGAGACCCAGTACTTC CASSMGQGGETQYF
NA NA TRBJ2-2 TRBV9 TGTGCCAGCAGCCCCTCCTTCGGCACCGGGGAGCTGTTTTTT CASSPSFGTGELFF
NA NA TRBJ1-2 TRBV7-2 TGTGCCAGCAGCTTAGGGGCAGGGATTTGGAACTATGGCTACACCTTC CASSLGAGIWNYGYTF
NA NA TRBJ2-1 TRBV9 TGTGCCAGCAGCGTAGCCCCGGACTACCCCCAGGATGAGCAGTTCTTC CASSVAPDYPQDEQFF
once TRBD1 TRBJ2-7 TRBV15 TGTGCCACCAGCAGAGCCGGGACAGGGGTCTACGAGCAGTACTTC CATSRAGTGVYEQYF
NA NA TRBJ2-2 TRBV9 TGTGCCAGCAGCGTAGATGTGGGCACCGGGGAGCTGTTTTTT CASSVDVGTGELFF
NA TRBD2 TRBJ2-5 TRBV7-7 TGTGCTAGCAGCTTTGGACTAGCGGGAGTGGAGACCCAGTACTTC CASSFGLAGVETQYF
NA TRBD2 TRBJ2-3 TRBV30 TGTGCCTGGCGTAGCGGGGATACGCAGTATTTT CAWRSGDTQYF
NA TRBD2 TRBJ2-5 TRBV27 TGTGCCAGCAGCCAGGGACGAATAGGACTAGCGGAAGAGACCCAGTACTTC CASSQGRIGLAEETQYF
NA NA TRBJ2-3 TRBV5-1 TGCGCCAGCAGCTCACAGGATACCCTCACAGATACGCAGTATTTT CASSSQDTLTDTQYF
NA NA TRBJ1-1 TRBV5-1 TGCGCCAGCAGCAGCTCGGGACACCCGAACACTGAAGCTTTCTTT CASSSSGHPNTEAFF
NA NA TRBJ2-4 TRBV7-9 TGTGCCAGCAGCTTAGGACTAAAGGGTACGGACATTCAGTACTTC CASSLGLKGTDIQYF
NA NA TRBJ1-1 TRBV11-2 TGTGCCAGCAGCTCAGACAGAAACACTGAAGCTTTCTTT CASSSDRNTEAFF
NA NA TRBJ2-2 TRBV7-3 TGTGCCAGCTCCTTTCGTTGGGGGGTGAACACCGGGGAGCTGTTTTTT CASSFRWGVNTGELFF
NA TRBD2 TRBJ2-1 TRBV30 TGTGCCTGGAGTCCCTCGGGGGGAGTTACCAATGAGCAGTTCTTC CAWSPSGGVTNEQFF
NA NA TRBJ1-6 TRBV11-3 TGTGCCAGCAGCTTAGTTCGCCGGGATTCACCCCTCCACTTT CASSLVRRDSPLHF
medium-sized TRBD2 TRBJ2-3 TRBV6-5 TGTGCCAGCAACGTAGCGGGAGCGGCAGATACGCAGTATTTT CASNVAGAADTQYF
NA NA TRBJ2-5 TRBV11-3 TGTGCCAGCAGCTTAGCCAGGGGCGAGACCCAGTACTTC CASSLARGETQYF
NA NA TRBJ1-2 TRBV27 TGTGCCAGCAGGGGGCTGGTCGGCGGCTACACCTTC CASRGLVGGYTF
NA TRBD2 TRBJ2-5 TRBV5-1 TGCGCCAGCAGCTTTGCGGGGGTAGAGGGAGAGACCCAGTACTTC CASSFAGVEGETQYF
NA TRBD2 TRBJ2-1 TRBV11-2 TGTGCCAGCAGCTTGCAACCCTTAGCGGGAGGAGGTAATGAGCAGTTCTTC CASSLQPLAGGGNEQFF
few TRBD2 TRBJ2-3 TRBV5-4 TGTGCCAGCAGCTTGGGGACTAGCGGCACAGATACGCAGTATTTT CASSLGTSGTDTQYF
NA NA TRBJ2-1 TRBV20-1 TGCAGTGCTAGAGATCGGTATGAGCAGTTCTTC CSARDRYEQFF
NA TRBD1 TRBJ2-1 TRBV5-4 TGTGCCAGCACTAAAGGGACAGGATACAATGAGCAGTTCTTC CASTKGTGYNEQFF
NA NA TRBJ2-3 TRBV5-1 TGCGCCAGCAGCTTGGCCGTGTTCACAGATACGCAGTATTTT CASSLAVFTDTQYF
NA TRBD1 TRBJ2-7 TRBV2 TGTGCCAGCATGATAAACAGGGGTAGCTCCTACGAGCAGTACTTC CASMINRGSSYEQYF
NA NA TRBJ1-5 TRBV18 TGTGCCAGTACTGCGGGACACCATAGCAATCAGCCCCAGCATTTT CASTAGHHSNQPQHF
NA NA TRBJ1-2 TRBV18 TGTGCCAGCTCACAGGACAGCTATGGCTACACCTTC CASSQDSYGYTF
few TRBD2 TRBJ2-1 TRBV5-6 TGTGCCAGCAGCACTCGACTAGCGGTCGGGTACAATGAGCAGTTCTTC CASSTRLAVGYNEQFF
NA NA TRBJ1-2 TRBV5-1 TGCGCCAGCAGCTTGGTTACCGGGGGTGAGAGCTATGGCTACACCTTC CASSLVTGGESYGYTF
NA NA TRBJ2-3 TRBV29-1 TGCAGCGCAGAAGGTAGCACAGATACGCAGTATTTT CSAEGSTDTQYF
few NA TRBJ2-3 TRBV18 TGTGCCAGCTCACCCGATTACTTACTCACAGATACGCAGTATTTT CASSPDYLLTDTQYF
NA TRBD2 TRBJ2-5 TRBV7-2 TGTGCCAGCAGCTTTGGACTAGCGGGGGTACGAGAGACCCAGTACTTC CASSFGLAGVRETQYF
once NA TRBJ1-1 TRBV29-1 TGCAGCGTCCTCGGGTTGAACACTGAAGCTTTCTTT CSVLGLNTEAFF
NA NA TRBJ2-2 TRBV25-1 TGTGCCAGCAGTGAATCCATGACATATCCCACCGGGGAGCTGTTTTTT CASSESMTYPTGELFF
NA NA TRBJ1-4 TRBV7-6 TGTGCCAGCAGCCGTAAGGGGGGAAAACTGTTTTTT CASSRKGGKLFF
NA TRBD2 TRBJ2-7 TRBV5-4 TGTGCCAGCAGCTTGGGTAGAGCGGGGTTCACCTACGAGCAGTACTTC CASSLGRAGFTYEQYF
once NA TRBJ2-2 TRBV28 TGTGCCAGCAGTTTACAAGCCGGGGAGCTGTTTTTT CASSLQAGELFF
NA NA TRBJ1-2 TRBV6-1 TGTGCCAGCAGTGACAATGGGGCGGGCGGCTACACCTTC CASSDNGAGGYTF